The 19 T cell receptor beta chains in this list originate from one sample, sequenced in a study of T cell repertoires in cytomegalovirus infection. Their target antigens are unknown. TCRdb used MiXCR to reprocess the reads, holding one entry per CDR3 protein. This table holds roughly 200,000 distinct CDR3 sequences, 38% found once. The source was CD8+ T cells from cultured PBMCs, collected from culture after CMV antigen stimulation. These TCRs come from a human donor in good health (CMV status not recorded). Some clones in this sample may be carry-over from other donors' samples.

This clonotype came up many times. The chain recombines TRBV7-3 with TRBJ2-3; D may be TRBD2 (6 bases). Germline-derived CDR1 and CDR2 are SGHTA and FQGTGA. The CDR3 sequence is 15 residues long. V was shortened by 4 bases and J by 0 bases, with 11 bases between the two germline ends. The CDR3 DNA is TGTGCCAGCAGCTCGAGCGGGTCCAGCACAGATACGCAGTATTTT. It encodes CASSSSGSSTDTQYF.

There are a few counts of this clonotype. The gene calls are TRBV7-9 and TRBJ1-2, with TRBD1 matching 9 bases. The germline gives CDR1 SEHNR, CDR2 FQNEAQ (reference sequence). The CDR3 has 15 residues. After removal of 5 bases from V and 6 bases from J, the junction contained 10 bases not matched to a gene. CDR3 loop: CASSAPGQGYDGYTF. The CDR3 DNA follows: TGTGCCAGCAGCGCTCCGGGACAGGGTTATGATGGCTACACCTTC.

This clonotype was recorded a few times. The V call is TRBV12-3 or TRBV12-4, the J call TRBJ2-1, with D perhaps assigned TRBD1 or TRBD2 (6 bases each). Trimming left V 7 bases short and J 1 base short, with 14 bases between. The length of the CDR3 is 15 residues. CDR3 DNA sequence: TGTGCCAGCACGTTTAGGGGGGCGTCCTACAATGAGCAGTTCTTC. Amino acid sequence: CASTFRGASYNEQFF.

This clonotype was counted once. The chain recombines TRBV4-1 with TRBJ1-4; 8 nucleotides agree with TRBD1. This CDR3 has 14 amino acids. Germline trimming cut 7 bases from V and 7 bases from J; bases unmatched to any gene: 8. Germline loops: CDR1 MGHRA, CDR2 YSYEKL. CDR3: CASTTGGAGEKLFF. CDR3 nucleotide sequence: TGCGCCAGCACTACAGGGGGAGCGGGTGAAAAACTGTTTTTT.

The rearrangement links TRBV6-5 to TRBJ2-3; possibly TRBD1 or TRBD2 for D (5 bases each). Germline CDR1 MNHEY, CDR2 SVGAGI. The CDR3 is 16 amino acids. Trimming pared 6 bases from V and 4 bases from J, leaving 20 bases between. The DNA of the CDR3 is TGTGCCAGCAGCTACGTAGGGGCCGGGGTGCCAGATACGCAGTATTTT. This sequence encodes CASSYVGAGVPDTQYF.

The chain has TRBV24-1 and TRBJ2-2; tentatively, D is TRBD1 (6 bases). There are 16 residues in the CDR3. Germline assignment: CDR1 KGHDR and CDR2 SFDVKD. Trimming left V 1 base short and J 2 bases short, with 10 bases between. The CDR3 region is CATSDFDRSNTGELFF. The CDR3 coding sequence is TGTGCCACCAGTGATTTCGACAGGTCAAACACCGGGGAGCTGTTTTTT.

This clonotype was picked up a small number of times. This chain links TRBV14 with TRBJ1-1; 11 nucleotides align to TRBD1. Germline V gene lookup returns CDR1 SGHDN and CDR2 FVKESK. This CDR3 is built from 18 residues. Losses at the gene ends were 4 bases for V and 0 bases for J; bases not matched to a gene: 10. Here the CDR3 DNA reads TGTGCCAGCAGCCTGGGACAGGGGGATCGGCACATGAACACTGAAGCTTTCTTT. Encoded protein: CASSLGQGDRHMNTEAFF.

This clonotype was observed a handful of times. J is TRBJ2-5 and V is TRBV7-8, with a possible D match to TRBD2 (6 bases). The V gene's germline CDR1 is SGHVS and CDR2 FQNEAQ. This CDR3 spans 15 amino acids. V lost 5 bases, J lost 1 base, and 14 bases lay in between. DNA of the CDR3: TGTGCCAGCAGCCCCTTAGAAGCGGGCCAAGAGACCCAGTACTTC. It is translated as CASSPLEAGQETQYF. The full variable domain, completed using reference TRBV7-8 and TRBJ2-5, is GAGVSQSPRYKVAKRGQDVALRCDPISGHVSLFWYQQALGQGPEFLTYFQNEAQLDKSGLPSDRFFAERPEGSVSTLKIQRTQQEDSAVYLCASSPLEAGQETQYFGPGTRLLVL.

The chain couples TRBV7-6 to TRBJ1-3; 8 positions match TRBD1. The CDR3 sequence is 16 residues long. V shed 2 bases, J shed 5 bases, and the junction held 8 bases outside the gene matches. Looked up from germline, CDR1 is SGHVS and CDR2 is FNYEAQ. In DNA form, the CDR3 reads TGTGCCAGCAGCTTAAGTCCCACAGGGGGACGAAACACCATATATTTT. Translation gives CASSLSPTGGRNTIYF.

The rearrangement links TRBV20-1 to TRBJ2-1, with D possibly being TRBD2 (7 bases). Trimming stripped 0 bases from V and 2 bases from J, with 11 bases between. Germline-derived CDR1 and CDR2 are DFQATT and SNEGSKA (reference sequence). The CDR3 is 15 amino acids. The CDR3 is CSARDGGGPYNEQFF. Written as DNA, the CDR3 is TGCAGTGCTAGAGATGGCGGGGGCCCCTACAATGAGCAGTTCTTC.

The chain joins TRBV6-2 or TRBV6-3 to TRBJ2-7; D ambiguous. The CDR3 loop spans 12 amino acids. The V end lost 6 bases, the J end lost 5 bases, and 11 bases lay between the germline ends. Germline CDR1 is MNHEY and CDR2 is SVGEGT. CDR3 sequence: CASRDRRNEQYF. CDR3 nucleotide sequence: TGTGCCAGCAGGGATCGTAGGAACGAGCAGTACTTC.

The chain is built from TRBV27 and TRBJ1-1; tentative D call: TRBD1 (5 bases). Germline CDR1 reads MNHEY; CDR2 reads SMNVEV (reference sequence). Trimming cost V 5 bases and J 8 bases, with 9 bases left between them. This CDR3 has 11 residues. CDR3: CASSRQGEAFF. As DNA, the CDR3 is TGTGCCAGCAGTCGTCAGGGAGAAGCTTTCTTT.

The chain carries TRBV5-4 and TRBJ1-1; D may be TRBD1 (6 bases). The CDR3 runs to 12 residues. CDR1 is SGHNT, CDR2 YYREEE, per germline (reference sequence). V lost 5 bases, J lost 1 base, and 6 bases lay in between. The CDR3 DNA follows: TGTGCCAGCAGGGGGGCGAACACTGAAGCTTTCTTT. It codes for CASRGANTEAFF.

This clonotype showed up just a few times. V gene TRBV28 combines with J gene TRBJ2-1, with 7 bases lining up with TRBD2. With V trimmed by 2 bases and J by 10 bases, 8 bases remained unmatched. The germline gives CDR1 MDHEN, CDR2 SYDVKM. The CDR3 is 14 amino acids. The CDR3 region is CASSLPSSSGEQFF. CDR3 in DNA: TGTGCCAGCAGTTTACCCTCCTCTAGCGGCGAGCAGTTCTTC.

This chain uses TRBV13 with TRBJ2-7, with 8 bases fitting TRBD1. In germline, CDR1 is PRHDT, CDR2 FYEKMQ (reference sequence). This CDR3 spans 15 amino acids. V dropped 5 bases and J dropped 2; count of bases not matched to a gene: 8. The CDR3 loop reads CASSPTRGHPYEQYF. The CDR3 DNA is TGTGCCAGCAGCCCAACCAGGGGGCACCCCTACGAGCAGTACTTC.

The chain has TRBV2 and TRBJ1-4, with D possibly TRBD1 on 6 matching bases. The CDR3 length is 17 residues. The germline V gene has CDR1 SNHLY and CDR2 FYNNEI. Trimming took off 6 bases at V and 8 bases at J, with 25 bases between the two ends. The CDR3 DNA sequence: TGTGCCAGCAGCGTCGCCGGGGGGGGCCGCTCGGGGGAAAAACTGTTTTTT. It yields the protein CASSVAGGGRSGEKLFF.

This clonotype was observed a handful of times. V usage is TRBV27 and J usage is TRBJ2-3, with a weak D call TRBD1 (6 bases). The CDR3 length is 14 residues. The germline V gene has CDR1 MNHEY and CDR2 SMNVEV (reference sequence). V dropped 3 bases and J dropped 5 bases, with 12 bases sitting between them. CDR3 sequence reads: CASSLDSEGDTQYF. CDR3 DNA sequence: TGTGCCAGCAGTTTGGACAGTGAGGGAGATACGCAGTATTTT.

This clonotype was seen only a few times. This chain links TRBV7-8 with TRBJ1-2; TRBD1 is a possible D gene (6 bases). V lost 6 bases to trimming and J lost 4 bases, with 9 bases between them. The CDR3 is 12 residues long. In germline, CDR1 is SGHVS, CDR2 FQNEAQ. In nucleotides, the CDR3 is TGTGCCAGCAGACAGGGCCTCTATGGCTACACCTTC. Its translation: CASRQGLYGYTF.

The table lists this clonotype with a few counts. The CDR3 loop reads CASSFGQAAQETQYF. CDR3 DNA: TGTGCCAGCAGTTTTGGGCAGGCCGCCCAAGAGACCCAGTACTTC. The rearrangement links TRBV28 to TRBJ2-5; D not resolved. CDR1 is MDHEN, CDR2 SYDVKM, per germline. The CDR3 contains 15 residues. Trimming removed 3 bases at V and 1 base at J, with 12 bases between.